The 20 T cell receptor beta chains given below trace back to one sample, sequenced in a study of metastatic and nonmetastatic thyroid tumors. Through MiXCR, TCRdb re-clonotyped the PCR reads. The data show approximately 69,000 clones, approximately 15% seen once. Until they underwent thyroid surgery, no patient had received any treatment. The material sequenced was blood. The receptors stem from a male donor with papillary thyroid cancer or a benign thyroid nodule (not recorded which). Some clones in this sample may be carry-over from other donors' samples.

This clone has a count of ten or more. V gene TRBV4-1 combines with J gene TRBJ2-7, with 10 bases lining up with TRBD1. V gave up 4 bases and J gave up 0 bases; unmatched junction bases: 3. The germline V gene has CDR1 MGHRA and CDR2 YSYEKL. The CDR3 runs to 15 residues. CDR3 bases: TGCGCCAGCAGCCCGGGACAGGGGAGCTCCTACGAGCAGTACTTC. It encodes CASSPGQGSSYEQYF.

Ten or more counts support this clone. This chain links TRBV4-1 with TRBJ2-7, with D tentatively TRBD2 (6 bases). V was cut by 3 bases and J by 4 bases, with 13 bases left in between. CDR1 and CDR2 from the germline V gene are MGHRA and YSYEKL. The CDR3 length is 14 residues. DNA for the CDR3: TGCGCCAGCAGCCAGGCCGAGGAGGGGTACGAGCAGTACTTC. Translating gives CASSQAEEGYEQYF.

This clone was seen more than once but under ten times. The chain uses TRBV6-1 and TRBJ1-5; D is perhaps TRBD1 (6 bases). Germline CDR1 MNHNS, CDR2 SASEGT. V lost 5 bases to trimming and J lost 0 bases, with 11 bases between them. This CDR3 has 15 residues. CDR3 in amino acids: CASSRGGYSNQPQHF. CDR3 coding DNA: TGTGCCAGCAGTCGAGGGGGGTATAGCAATCAGCCCCAGCATTTT.

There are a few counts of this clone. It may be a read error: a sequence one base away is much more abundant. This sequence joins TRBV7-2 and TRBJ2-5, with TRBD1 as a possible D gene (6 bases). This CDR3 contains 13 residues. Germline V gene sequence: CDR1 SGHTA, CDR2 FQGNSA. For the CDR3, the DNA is TGTGCCAGCAGCTCAGGACAGAAAGAGGCCCAGTACTTC. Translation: CASSSGQKEAQYF. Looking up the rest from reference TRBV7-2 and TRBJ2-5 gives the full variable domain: GAGVSQSPSNKVTEKGKDVELRCDPISGHTALYWYRQSLGQGLEFLIYFQGNSAPDKSGLPSDRFSAERTGGSVSTLTIQRTQQEDSAVYLCASSSGQKEAQYFGPGTRLLVL.

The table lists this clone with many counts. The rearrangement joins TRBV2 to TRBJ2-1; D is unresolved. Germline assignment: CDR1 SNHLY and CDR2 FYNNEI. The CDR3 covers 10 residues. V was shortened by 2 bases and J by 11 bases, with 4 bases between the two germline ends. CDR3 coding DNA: TGTGCCAGCAGTGAAACTAAGCAGTTCTTC. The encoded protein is CASSETKQFF.

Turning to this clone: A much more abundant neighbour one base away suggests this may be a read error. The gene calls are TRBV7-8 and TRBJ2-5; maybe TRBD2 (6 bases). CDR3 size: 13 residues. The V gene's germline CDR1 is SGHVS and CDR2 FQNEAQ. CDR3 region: CASSLAGEENQYF. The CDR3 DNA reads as TGTGCCAGCAGCCTGGCCGGGGAGGAGAACCAGTACTTC. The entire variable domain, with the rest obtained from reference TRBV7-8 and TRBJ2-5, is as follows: GAGVSQSPRYKVAKRGQDVALRCDPISGHVSLFWYQQALGQGPEFLTYFQNEAQLDKSGLPSDRFFAERPEGSVSTLKIQRTQQEDSAVYLCASSLAGEENQYFGPGTRLLVL.

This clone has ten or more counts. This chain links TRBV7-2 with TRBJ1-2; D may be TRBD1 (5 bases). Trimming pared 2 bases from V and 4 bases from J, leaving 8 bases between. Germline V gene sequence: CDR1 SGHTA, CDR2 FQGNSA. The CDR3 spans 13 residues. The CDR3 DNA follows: TGTGCCAGCAGCTTACCGGGGGGCTATGGCTACACCTTC. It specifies CASSLPGGYGYTF.

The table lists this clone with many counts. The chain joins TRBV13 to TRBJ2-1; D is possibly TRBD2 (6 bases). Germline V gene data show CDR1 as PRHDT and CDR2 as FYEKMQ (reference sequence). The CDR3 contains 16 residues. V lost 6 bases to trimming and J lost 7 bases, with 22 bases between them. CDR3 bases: TGTGCCAGCAGTCAAAAACGGACCGGGAGTAGAAATGAGCAGTTCTTC. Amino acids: CASSQKRTGSRNEQFF.

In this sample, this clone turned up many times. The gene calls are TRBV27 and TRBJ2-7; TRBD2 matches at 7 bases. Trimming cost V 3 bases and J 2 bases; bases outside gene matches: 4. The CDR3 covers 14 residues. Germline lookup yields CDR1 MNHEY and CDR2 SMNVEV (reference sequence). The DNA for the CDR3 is TGTGCCAGCAGTTTCCCGCGGGAGCCCTACGAGCAGTACGTC. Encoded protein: CASSFPREPYEQYV.

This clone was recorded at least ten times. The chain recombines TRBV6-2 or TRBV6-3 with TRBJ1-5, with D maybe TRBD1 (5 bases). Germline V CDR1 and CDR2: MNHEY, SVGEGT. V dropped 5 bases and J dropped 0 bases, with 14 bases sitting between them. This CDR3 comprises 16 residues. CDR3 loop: CASSRKWDGSNQPQHF. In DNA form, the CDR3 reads TGTGCCAGCAGTCGTAAATGGGACGGTAGCAATCAGCCCCAGCATTTT.

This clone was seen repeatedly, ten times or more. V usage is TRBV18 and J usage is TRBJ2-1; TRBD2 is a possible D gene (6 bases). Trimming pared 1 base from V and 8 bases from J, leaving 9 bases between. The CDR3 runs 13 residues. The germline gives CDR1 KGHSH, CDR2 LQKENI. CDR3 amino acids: CASSPLAEDEQFF. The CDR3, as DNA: TGTGCCAGCTCACCACTAGCGGAAGATGAGCAGTTCTTC. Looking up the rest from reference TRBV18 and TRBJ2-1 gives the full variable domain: NAGVMQNPRHLVRRRGQEARLRCSPMKGHSHVYWYRQLPEEGLKFMVYLQKENIIDESGMPKERFSAEFPKEGPSILRIQQVVRGDSAAYFCASSPLAEDEQFFGPGTRLTVL.

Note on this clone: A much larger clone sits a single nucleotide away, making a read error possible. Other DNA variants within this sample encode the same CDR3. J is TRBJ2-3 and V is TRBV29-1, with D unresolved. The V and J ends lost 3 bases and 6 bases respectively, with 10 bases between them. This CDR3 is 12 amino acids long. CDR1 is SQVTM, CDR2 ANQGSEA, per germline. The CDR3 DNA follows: TGCAGCGTTGAGCCAAGCCCGGATACGCAGTATTTT. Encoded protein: CSVEPSPDTQYF.

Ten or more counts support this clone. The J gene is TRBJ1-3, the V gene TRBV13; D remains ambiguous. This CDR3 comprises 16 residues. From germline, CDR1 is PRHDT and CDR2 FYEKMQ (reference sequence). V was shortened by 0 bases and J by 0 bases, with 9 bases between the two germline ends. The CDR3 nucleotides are TGTGCCAGCAGCTTAGGGACATCCAGCTCTGGAAACACCATATATTTT. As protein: CASSLGTSSSGNTIYF.

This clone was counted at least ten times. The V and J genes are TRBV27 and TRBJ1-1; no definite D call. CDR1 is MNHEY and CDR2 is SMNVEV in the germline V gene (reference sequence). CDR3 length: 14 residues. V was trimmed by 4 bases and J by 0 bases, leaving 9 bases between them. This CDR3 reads CASSSPSMNTEAFF. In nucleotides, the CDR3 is TGTGCCAGCAGTTCCCCCTCAATGAACACTGAAGCTTTCTTT.

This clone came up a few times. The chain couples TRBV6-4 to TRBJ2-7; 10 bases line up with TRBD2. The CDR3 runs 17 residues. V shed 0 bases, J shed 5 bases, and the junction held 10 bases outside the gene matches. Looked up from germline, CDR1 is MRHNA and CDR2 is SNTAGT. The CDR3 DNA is TGTGCCAGCAGTGACTCTCATCCTAGCGGGAGTTTAAACGAGCAGTACTTC. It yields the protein CASSDSHPSGSLNEQYF.

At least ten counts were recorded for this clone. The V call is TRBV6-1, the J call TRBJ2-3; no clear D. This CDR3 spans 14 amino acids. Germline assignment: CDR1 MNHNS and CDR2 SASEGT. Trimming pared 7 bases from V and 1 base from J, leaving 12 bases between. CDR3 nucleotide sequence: TGTGCCAGCAAAGCGAGGAGCGGCACAGATACGCAGTATTTT. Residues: CASKARSGTDTQYF.

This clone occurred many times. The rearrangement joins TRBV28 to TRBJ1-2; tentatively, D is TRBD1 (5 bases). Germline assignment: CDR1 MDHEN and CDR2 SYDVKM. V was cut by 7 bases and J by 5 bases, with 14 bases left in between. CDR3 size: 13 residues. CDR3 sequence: CASTTAPLYGYTF. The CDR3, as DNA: TGTGCCAGCACGACAGCCCCCCTTTATGGCTACACCTTC.

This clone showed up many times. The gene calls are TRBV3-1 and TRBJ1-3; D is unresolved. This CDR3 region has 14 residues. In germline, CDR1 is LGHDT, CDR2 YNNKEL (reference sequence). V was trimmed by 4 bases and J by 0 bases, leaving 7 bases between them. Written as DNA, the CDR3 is TGTGCCAGCAGCCTAAGGGACTCTGGAAACACCATATATTTT. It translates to CASSLRDSGNTIYF.

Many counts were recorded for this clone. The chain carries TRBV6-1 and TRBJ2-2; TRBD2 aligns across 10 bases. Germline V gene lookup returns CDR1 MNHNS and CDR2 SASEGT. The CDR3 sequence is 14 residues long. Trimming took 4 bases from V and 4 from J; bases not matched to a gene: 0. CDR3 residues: CASSGLAGTGELFF. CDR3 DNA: TGTGCCAGCAGTGGACTAGCGGGCACCGGGGAGCTGTTTTTT.

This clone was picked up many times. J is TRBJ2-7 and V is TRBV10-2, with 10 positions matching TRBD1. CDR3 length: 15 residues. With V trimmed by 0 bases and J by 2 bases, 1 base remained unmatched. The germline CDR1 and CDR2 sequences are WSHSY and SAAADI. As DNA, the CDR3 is TGCGCCAGCAGTGAGTCTGGACAGGGGGCCTACGAGCAGTACGTC. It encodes CASSESGQGAYEQYV.